This T cell receptor beta chain came from a study of monozygotic twins with inflammatory bowel disease. General study results and limits: The co-twins with IBD showed lower TCRbeta diversity (inverse Simpson) than their healthy siblings.

TCRdb reprocessed the 5' RACE reads and keeps a single row for each CDR3 protein, giving no DNA. This sample's table has 330,000 or so distinct CDR3 sequences. Donors each contributed one blood sample measuring around 2.5 ml. As to this clonotype: Its cognate antigen is unknown.

Germline-derived CDR1 and CDR2 are MDHEN and SYDVKM. This CDR3 is 11 amino acids long. Sequencing was performed on blood. This clonotype was obtained from a human donor with ulcerative colitis or Crohn's disease, or a healthy co-twin of an affected twin (not recorded which). The chain uses TRBV28 and TRBJ1-1. CDR3: CASSLRLDAFF. Using reference TRBV28 and TRBJ1-1 for the parts outside the CDR3, the full variable domain is DVKVTQSSRYLVKRTGEKVFLECVQDMDHENMFWYRQDPGLGLRLIYFSYDVKMKEKGDIPEGYSVSREKKERFSLILESASTNQTSMYLCASSLRLDAFFGQGTRLTVV.